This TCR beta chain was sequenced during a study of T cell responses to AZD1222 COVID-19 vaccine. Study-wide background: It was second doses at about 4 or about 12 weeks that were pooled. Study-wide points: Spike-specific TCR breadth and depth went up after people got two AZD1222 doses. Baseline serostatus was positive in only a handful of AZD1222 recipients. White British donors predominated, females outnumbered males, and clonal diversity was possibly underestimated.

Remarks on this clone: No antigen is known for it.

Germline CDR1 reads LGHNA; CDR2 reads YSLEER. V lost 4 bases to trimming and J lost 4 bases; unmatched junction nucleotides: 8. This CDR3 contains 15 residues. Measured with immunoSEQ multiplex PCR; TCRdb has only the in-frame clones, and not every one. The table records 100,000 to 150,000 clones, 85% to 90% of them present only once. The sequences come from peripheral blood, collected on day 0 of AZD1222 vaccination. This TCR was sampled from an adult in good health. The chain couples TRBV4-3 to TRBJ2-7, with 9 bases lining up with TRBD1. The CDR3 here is CASSRTGQGNYEQYF. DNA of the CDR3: TGCGCCAGCAGCCGCACGGGACAGGGAAATTACGAGCAGTACTTC.